These 8 T cell receptor beta chains came from one sample sequenced in a study of long-term antiretroviral therapy in people with HIV. Run at survey level, the immunoSEQ assay was version v3.0. Measured with immunoSEQ multiplex PCR; TCRdb has only the in-frame clones, and not every one. This table holds tens of thousands of clones, about 84% found once. The material was unsorted PBMCs, obtained 0.5 years before starting antiretroviral therapy. The receptor set was obtained from a man aged 35 to 55 with HIV.

V gene TRBV7-9 combines with J gene TRBJ1-4; 7 nucleotides line up with TRBD1. The CDR3 totals 16 residues. Trimming at V came to 5 bases and at J to 1 base, leaving 7 bases not matched to a gene. CDR1 SEHNR and CDR2 FQNEAQ come from the germline V gene (reference sequence). The CDR3 reads CASSPQGGLTNEKLFF. The CDR3 nucleotides are TGTGCCAGCAGCCCCCAGGGGGGGCTAACTAATGAAAAACTGTTTTTT.

V is TRBV27 and J is TRBJ1-2; 8 bases agree with TRBD1. J lost 8 bases, V lost 7 bases, and 9 bases had no gene match. The CDR3 is 13 residues long. Germline CDR1 reads MNHEY; CDR2 reads SMNVEV (reference sequence). The CDR3 reads CASKPTDRAGYTF. The CDR3 nucleotides read TGTGCCAGCAAACCCACGGACAGGGCAGGCTACACCTTC.

This clone was detected once. The chain carries TRBV27 and TRBJ2-7; D might be TRBD2 (5 bases). The CDR3 sequence is 13 residues long. Germline V CDR1 and CDR2: MNHEY, SMNVEV (reference sequence). Trimming removed 3 bases from V and 4 bases from J, with 10 bases in between. CDR3 protein: CASSLGRTYEQYF. Written as DNA, the CDR3 is TGTGCCAGCAGTTTGGGCAGGACTTACGAGCAGTACTTC.

This sequence joins TRBV18 and TRBJ2-7; D unresolved. This CDR3 is built from 15 residues. The ends were cut back, 0 bases at V and 3 bases at J, with 12 bases in the middle. Germline values: CDR1 KGHSH, CDR2 LQKENI. The CDR3 region is CASSPPGRAGYEQYF. In DNA form, the CDR3 reads TGTGCCAGCTCACCACCGGGTAGGGCTGGCTACGAGCAGTACTTC.

This clone was counted only a few times. The V and J genes are TRBV7-9 and TRBJ2-1, with 11 bases identical to TRBD2. CDR1 and CDR2 from the germline V gene are SEHNR and FQNEAQ (reference sequence). There are 17 residues in the CDR3. The V and J ends lost 5 bases and 8 bases, in that order; junction bases with no gene match: 14. The CDR3 protein is CASSRGSGGAFTDEQFF. The CDR3 nucleotides are TGTGCCAGCAGCCGGGGTAGCGGGGGGGCCTTCACCGATGAGCAGTTCTTC.

The chain joins TRBV5-6 to TRBJ2-1; TRBD1 agrees at 9 bases. J was trimmed by 0 bases and V by 6 bases; bases with no gene match: 4. CDR1 and CDR2 (germline): SGHDT, YYEEEE. This CDR3 contains 15 residues. The CDR3 spells CASTSDRGSYNEQFF. CDR3 DNA sequence: TGTGCCAGCACGTCGGACAGGGGCTCCTACAATGAGCAGTTCTTC.

The J gene is TRBJ2-5, the V gene TRBV9; TRBD2 might be the D (6 bases). CDR3 size: 14 residues. V was clipped by 0 bases and J by 5 bases, with 11 bases between them. Looked up from germline, CDR1 is SGDLS and CDR2 is YYNGEE. CDR3 residues: CASSVESGGETQYF. The CDR3 DNA reads TGTGCCAGCAGCGTAGAGTCAGGAGGGGAGACCCAGTACTTC.

This clone is a singleton in its sample. The rearrangement links TRBV7-2 to TRBJ1-1; D is undetermined. The germline V gene has CDR1 SGHTA and CDR2 FQGNSA. This CDR3 region has 14 residues. The ends were cut back, 4 bases at V and 1 base at J, with 10 bases in the middle. DNA for the CDR3: TGTGCCAGCAGCTGGCGGGAGGGGAACACTGAAGCTTTCTTT. It codes for CASSWREGNTEAFF.